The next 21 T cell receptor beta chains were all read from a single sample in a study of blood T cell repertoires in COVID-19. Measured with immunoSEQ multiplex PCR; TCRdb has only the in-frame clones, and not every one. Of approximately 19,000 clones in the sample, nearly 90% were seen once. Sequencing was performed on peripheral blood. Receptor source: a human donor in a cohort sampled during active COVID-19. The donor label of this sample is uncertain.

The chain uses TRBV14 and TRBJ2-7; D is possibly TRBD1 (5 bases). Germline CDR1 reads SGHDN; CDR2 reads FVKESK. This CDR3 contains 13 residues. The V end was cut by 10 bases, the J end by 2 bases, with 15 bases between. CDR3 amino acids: CAISPRVPYEQYF. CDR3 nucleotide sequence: TGTGCCATCTCCCCCAGGGTACCCTACGAGCAGTACTTC. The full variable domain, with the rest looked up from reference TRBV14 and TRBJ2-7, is EAGVTQFPSHSVIEKGQTVTLRCDPISGHDNLYWYRRVMGKEIKFLLHFVKESKQDESGMPNNRFLAERTGGTYSTLKVQPAELEDSGVYFCAISPRVPYEQYFGPGTRLTVT.

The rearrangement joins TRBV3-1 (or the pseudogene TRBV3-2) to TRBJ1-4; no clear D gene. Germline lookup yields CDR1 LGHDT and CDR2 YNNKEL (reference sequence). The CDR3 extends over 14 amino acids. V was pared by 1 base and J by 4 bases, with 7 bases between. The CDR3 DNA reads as TGTGCCAGCAGCCAAGCGGCGGATAATGAAAAACTGTTTTTT. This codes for CASSQAADNEKLFF.

As DNA, the CDR3 is TGCGCCAGCAGCTTGGGGACTAGCGGCCCAGAGACCCAGTACTTC. The encoded protein is CASSLGTSGPETQYF. V usage is TRBV5-1 and J usage is TRBJ2-5, with 10 positions matching TRBD2. With 0 bases clipped from V and 4 bases from J, the junction kept 3 bases outside the gene matches. The germline CDR1 and CDR2 sequences are SGHRS and YFSETQ. The CDR3 extends over 15 amino acids.

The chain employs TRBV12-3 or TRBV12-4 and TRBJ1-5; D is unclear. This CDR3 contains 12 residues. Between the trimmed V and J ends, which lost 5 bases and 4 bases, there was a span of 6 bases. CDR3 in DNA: TGTGCCAGCAGTCCCCAGAATCAGCCCCAGCATTTT. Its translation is CASSPQNQPQHF.

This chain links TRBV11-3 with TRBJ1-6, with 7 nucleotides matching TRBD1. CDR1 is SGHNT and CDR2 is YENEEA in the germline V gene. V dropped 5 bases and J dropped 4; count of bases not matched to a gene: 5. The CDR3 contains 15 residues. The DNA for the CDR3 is TGTGCCAGCAGCCAGGGACAGACGTATAATTCACCCCTCCACTTT. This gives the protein CASSQGQTYNSPLHF.

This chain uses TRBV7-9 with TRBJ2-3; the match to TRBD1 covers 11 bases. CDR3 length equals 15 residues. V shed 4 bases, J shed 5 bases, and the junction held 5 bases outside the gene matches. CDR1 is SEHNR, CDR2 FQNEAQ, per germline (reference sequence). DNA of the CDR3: TGTGCCAGCAGCTCTCTGGGACAGGGGGGAGATACGCAGTATTTT. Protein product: CASSSLGQGGDTQYF.

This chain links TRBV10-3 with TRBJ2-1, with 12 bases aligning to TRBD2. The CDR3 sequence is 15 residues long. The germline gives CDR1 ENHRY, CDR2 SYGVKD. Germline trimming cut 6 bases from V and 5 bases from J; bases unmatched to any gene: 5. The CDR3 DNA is TGTGCCATCAGAGGAACTAGCGGGAGGAACAATGAGCAGTTCTTC. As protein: CAIRGTSGRNNEQFF.

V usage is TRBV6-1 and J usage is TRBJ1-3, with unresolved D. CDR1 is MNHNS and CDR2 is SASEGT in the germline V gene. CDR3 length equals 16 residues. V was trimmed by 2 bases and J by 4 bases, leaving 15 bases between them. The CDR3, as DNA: TGTGCCAGCAGTGAATTGTCTAGGAGATCAGGAAACACCATATATTTT. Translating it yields CASSELSRRSGNTIYF.

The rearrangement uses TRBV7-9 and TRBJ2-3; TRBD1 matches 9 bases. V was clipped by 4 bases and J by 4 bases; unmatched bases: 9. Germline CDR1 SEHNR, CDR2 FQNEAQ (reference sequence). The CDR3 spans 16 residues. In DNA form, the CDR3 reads TGTGCCAGCAGCTCACACCCGGGACAGGGTGCAGATACGCAGTATTTT. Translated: CASSSHPGQGADTQYF.

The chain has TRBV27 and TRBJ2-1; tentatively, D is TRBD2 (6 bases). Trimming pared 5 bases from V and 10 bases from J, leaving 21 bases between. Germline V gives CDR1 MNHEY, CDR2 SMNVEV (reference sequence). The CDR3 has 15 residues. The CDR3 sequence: CASSLPGDGGREQFF. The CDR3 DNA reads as TGTGCCAGCAGTCTCCCGGGAGATGGGGGGAGGGAGCAGTTCTTC.

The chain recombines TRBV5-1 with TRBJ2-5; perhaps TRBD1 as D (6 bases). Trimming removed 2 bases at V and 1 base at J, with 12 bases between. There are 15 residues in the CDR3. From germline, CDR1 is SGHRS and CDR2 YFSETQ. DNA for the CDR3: TGCGCCAGCAGCTTTACAGGGTCGGGCCAAGAGACCCAGTACTTC. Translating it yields CASSFTGSGQETQYF.

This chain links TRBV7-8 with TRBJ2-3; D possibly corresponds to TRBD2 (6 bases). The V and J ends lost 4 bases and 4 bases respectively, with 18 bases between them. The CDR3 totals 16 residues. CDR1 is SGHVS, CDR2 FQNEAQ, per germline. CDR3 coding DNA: TGTGCCAGCAGCTGGGGGGTCCAGTGGGGCGCAGATACGCAGTATTTT. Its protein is CASSWGVQWGADTQYF.

The CDR3 is CASSPKAGYKETQYF. In DNA form, the CDR3 reads TGTGCCAGCAGCCCCAAAGCGGGATACAAAGAGACCCAGTACTTC. This rearrangement joins TRBV7-8 to TRBJ2-5, with 7 bases lining up with TRBD2. The CDR3 sequence is 15 residues long. The trim removed 5 bases at V and 3 bases at J, leaving 9 bases unmatched. Per the germline V gene, CDR1 is SGHVS and CDR2 is FQNEAQ.

The chain's CDR3 is CAIKAGEGNTIYF. CDR3 nucleotide sequence: TGTGCCATCAAGGCAGGGGAAGGAAACACCATATATTTT. The chain joins TRBV10-3 to TRBJ1-3; perhaps TRBD1 as D (6 bases). This CDR3 contains 13 residues. V was pared by 7 bases and J by 4 bases, with 11 bases between. From germline, CDR1 is ENHRY and CDR2 SYGVKD.

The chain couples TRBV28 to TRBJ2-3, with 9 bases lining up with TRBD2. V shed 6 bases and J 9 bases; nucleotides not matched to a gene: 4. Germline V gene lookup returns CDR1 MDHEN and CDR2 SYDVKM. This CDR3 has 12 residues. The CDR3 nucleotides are TGTGCCAGCAGCCCCGGGACTAGCACGCAGTATTTT. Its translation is CASSPGTSTQYF.

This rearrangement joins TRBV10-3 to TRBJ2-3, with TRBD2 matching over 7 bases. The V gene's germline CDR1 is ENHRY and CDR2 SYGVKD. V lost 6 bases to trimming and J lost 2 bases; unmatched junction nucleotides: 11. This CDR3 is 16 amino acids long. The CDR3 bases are TGTGCCATCAGCCACCCGGTAGGGGACTACACAGATACGCAGTATTTT. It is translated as CAISHPVGDYTDTQYF.

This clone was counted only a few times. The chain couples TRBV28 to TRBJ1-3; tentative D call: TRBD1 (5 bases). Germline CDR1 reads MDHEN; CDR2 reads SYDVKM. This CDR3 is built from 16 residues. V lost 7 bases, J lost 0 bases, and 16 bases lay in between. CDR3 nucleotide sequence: TGTGCCAGCACCACCCCGGTGGACAACTCTGGAAACACCATATATTTT. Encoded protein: CASTTPVDNSGNTIYF. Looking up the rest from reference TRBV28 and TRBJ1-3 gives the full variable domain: DVKVTQSSRYLVKRTGEKVFLECVQDMDHENMFWYRQDPGLGLRLIYFSYDVKMKEKGDIPEGYSVSREKKERFSLILESASTNQTSMYLCASTTPVDNSGNTIYFGEGSWLTVV.

In DNA, the CDR3 is TGTGCCAGCTCACCAGGCAGGGAATTGACACCCCTCCACTTT. Amino acids: CASSPGRELTPLHF. The chain employs TRBV18 and TRBJ1-6; D might be TRBD1 (5 bases). The CDR3 is made up of 14 amino acids. Per germline, CDR1 KGHSH and CDR2 LQKENI. The germline V and J ends were trimmed by 2 bases and 11 bases, with 13 bases remaining between them.

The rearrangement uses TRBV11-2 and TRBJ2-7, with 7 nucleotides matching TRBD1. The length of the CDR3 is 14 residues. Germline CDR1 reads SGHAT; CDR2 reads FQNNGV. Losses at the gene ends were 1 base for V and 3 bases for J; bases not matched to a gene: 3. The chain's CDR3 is CASSLGQGNYEQYF. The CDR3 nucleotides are TGTGCCAGCAGCTTAGGACAGGGAAACTACGAGCAGTACTTC.

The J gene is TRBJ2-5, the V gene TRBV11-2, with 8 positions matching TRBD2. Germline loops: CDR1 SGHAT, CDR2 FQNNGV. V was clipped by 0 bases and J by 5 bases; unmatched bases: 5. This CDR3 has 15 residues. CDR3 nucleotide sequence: TGTGCCAGCAGCTTAGATGGACTAGCCGGGGAGACCCAGTACTTC. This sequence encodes CASSLDGLAGETQYF.

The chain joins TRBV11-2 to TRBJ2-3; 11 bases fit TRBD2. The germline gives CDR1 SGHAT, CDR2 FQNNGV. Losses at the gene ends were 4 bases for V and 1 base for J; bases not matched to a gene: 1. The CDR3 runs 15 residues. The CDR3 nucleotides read TGTGCCAGCAGCTCGGGACTAGCGGGCACAGATACGCAGTATTTT. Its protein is CASSSGLAGTDTQYF.